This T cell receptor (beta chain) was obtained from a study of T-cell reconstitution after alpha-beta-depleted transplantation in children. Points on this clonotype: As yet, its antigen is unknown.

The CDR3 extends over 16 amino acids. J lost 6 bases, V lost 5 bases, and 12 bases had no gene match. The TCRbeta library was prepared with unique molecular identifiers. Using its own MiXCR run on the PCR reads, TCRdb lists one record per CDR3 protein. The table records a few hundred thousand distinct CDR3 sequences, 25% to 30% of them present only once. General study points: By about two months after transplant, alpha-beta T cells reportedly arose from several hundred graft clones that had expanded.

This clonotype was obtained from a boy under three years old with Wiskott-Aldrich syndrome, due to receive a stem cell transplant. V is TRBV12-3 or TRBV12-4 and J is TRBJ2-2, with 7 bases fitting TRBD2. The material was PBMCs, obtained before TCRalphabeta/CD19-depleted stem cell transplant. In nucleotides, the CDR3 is TGTGCCAGCAGTCCCTCTGGCGGGAGTCCTCCCGGGGAGCTGTTTTTT. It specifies CASSPSGGSPPGELFF.